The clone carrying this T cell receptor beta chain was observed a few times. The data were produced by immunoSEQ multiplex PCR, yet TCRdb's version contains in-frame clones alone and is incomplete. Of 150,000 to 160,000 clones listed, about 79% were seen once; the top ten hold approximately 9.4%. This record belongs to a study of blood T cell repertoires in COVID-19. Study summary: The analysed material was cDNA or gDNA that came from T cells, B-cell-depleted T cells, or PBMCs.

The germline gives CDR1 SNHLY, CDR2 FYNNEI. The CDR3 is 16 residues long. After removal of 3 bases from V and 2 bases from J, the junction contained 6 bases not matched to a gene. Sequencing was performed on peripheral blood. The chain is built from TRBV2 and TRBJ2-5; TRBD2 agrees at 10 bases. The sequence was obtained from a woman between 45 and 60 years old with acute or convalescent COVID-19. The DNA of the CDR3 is TGTGCCAGCAGTGAGACTCCAGCGGGAGGGCAAGAGACCCAGTACTTC. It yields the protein CASSETPAGGQETQYF.